Shown below are 22 T cell receptor beta chains from a single sample sequenced in a study of T cells expressing NK-cell markers. TCRdb reprocessed the 5' RACE reads, keeping one entry per CDR3 protein, no DNA. The sample's table shows hundreds of thousands of distinct CDR3 sequences. What was sequenced was blood T cells: a sorted CD56 or NKG2C T cell subset, CD4+ or CD8+ T cells, or bulk PBMC T cells (not recorded which). The receptors come from a woman aged 18-69 years in good health.

The CDR3 spells CSVEETVNQPQHF. The genes are TRBV29-1 and TRBJ1-5. The CDR3 is 13 amino acids. CDR1 SQVTM and CDR2 ANQGSEA come from the germline V gene.

The rearrangement links TRBV5-1 to TRBJ2-2. The V gene's germline CDR1 is SGHRS and CDR2 YFSETQ. The CDR3 spans 16 residues. The CDR3 sequence: CASSLARAANSGELFF.

This rearrangement joins TRBV25-1 to TRBJ1-1; with no DNA, the TCRdb D assignment of TRBD1 cannot be verified. The CDR3 extends over 15 amino acids. Germline V lookup: CDR1 MGHDK, CDR2 SYGVNS. CDR3 loop: CASSEPTGSVTEAFF.

This chain links TRBV11-2 with TRBJ1-2; lacking DNA, the TRBD1 call made by TCRdb goes unchecked. The CDR3 runs 16 residues. Germline loops: CDR1 SGHAT, CDR2 FQNNGV. The chain's CDR3 is CASSNSGTGAFYGYTF.

This chain links TRBV20-1 with TRBJ2-7; as DNA is missing, the TRBD2 call by TCRdb cannot be tested. Germline V gene data show CDR1 as DFQATT and CDR2 as SNEGSKA (reference sequence). This CDR3 region has 15 residues. CDR3 in amino acids: CSAHASGSKGYEQYF.

This rearrangement joins TRBV12-3 or TRBV12-4 to TRBJ2-2; TCRdb's assignment of TRBD2 cannot be checked, as there is no DNA. The CDR3 has 15 amino acids. This CDR3 reads CASSWISGYAGELFF.

The rearrangement links TRBV9 to TRBJ1-1; TCRdb proposes TRBD1, but this gene call is untestable without DNA. The CDR3 spans 17 residues. CDR1 and CDR2 (germline): SGDLS, YYNGEE. CDR3 region: CASSPQGGGWANTEAFF. The whole variable domain, filled in from reference TRBV9 and TRBJ1-1, reads DSGVTQTPKHLITATGQRVTLRCSPRSGDLSVYWYQQSLDQGLQFLIQYYNGEERAKGNILERFSAQQFPDLHSELNLSSLELGDSALYFCASSPQGGGWANTEAFFGQGTRLTVV.

This sequence joins TRBV12-3 or TRBV12-4 and TRBJ2-5; TCRdb's assignment of TRBD1 cannot be checked, as there is no DNA. This CDR3 has 14 amino acids. CDR3 sequence reads: CASSLWGGRETQYF.

The chain links TRBV29-1 to TRBJ2-1; TCRdb's D gene call, TRBD1, goes unchecked for lack of DNA. Germline values: CDR1 SQVTM, CDR2 ANQGSEA. The CDR3 is 14 residues long. CDR3 amino acids: CSVPGRSSYNEQFF.

The gene calls are TRBV3-1 and TRBJ2-3; TCRdb's D call, TRBD2, is unchecked because there is no DNA. Per germline, CDR1 LGHDT and CDR2 YNNKEL (reference sequence). The CDR3 covers 14 residues. The CDR3 region is CASSQGGLAATQYF.

The V call is TRBV7-2, the J call TRBJ1-5. This CDR3 is 13 amino acids long. Per the germline V gene, CDR1 is SGHTA and CDR2 is FQGNSA. The CDR3 loop reads CASSPEYYQPQHF.

The chain has TRBV7-9 and TRBJ1-1; TCRdb designates TRBD1, a call that cannot be tested without DNA. The CDR3 length is 16 residues. Germline values: CDR1 SEHNR, CDR2 FQNEAQ (reference sequence). The CDR3: CASSLARGGRNTEAFF.

This chain connects TRBV20-1 to TRBJ2-3; the D call of TRBD2 rests on TCRdb alone, since no DNA is present to check it. Germline V gene lookup returns CDR1 DFQATT and CDR2 SNEGSKA (reference sequence). The CDR3 sequence is 16 residues long. CDR3 sequence: CSAREEGPATTDTQYF.

The chain employs TRBV3-1 and TRBJ2-2; lacking DNA, the TRBD2 call made by TCRdb goes unchecked. CDR1 LGHDT and CDR2 YNNKEL come from the germline V gene (reference sequence). There are 17 residues in the CDR3. The CDR3 reads CASSPLAGRANTGELFF.

The chain has TRBV20-1 and TRBJ1-4; TCRdb's D gene call, TRBD1, goes unchecked for lack of DNA. Germline V lookup: CDR1 DFQATT, CDR2 SNEGSKA (reference sequence). The CDR3 runs 15 residues. CDR3 loop: CSAYTPGQEGEKLFF.

The chain couples TRBV3-1 to TRBJ2-2; the D gene TCRdb calls, TRBD1, cannot be checked with no DNA. CDR3 length: 16 amino acids. Germline V lookup: CDR1 LGHDT, CDR2 YNNKEL (reference sequence). CDR3 region: CASSRTASRVTGELFF.

This chain links TRBV30 with TRBJ2-7. The CDR3 contains 11 residues. The germline CDR1 and CDR2 sequences are GTSNPN and SVGIG (reference sequence). The CDR3 region is CAWSEGYEQYF.

This sequence joins TRBV7-2 and TRBJ1-5; TCRdb outputs TRBD1, but without DNA this stays unchecked. Germline V gene data show CDR1 as SGHTA and CDR2 as FQGNSA. This CDR3 comprises 16 residues. The CDR3 protein is CASSFWGRGENHPQHF. The full variable domain, with the rest looked up from reference TRBV7-2 and TRBJ1-5, is GAGVSQSPSNKVTEKGKDVELRCDPISGHTALYWYRQSLGQGLEFLIYFQGNSAPDKSGLPSDRFSAERTGGSVSTLTIQRTQQEDSAVYLCASSFWGRGENHPQHFGDGTRLSIL.

This chain uses TRBV2 with TRBJ2-5; checking the TCRdb D call of TRBD1 is not possible without DNA. The CDR3 length is 13 residues. The V gene's germline CDR1 is SNHLY and CDR2 FYNNEI. CDR3: CASGRGTQETQYF.

This rearrangement joins TRBV25-1 to TRBJ1-4; the D call of TRBD1 rests on TCRdb alone, since no DNA is present to check it. The V gene's germline CDR1 is MGHDK and CDR2 SYGVNS. The CDR3 covers 17 residues. The CDR3 is CASSDPGQGTTNEKLFF.

This chain joins TRBV30 and TRBJ2-1; lacking DNA, the TRBD2 call made by TCRdb goes unchecked. This CDR3 region has 12 residues. Germline V gene lookup returns CDR1 GTSNPN and CDR2 SVGIG (reference sequence). Here the CDR3 reads CAWLGLAGEQFF. The complete variable domain, with remaining parts taken from reference TRBV30 and TRBJ2-1, reads SQTIHQWPATLVQPVGSPLSLECTVEGTSNPNLYWYRQAAGRGLQLLFYSVGIGQISSEVPQNLSASRPQDRQFILSSKKLLLSDSGFYLCAWLGLAGEQFFGPGTRLTVL.

The rearrangement links TRBV7-9 to TRBJ1-2; TCRdb selects TRBD1, and the lack of DNA leaves this call unchecked. Germline V gene sequence: CDR1 SEHNR, CDR2 FQNEAQ (reference sequence). The CDR3 spans 16 residues. CDR3 amino acids: CASSPQPVQDYYGYTF. The full variable domain, its missing parts supplied by reference TRBV7-9 and TRBJ1-2, is DTGVSQNPRHKITKRGQNVTFRCDPISEHNRLYWYRQTLGQGPEFLTYFQNEAQLEKSRLLSDRFSAERPKGSFSTLEIQRTEQGDSAMYLCASSPQPVQDYYGYTFGSGTRLTVV.